The TCR beta chain described here comes from a study of shared clonotypes between healthy human individuals. Study context: Each donor had three CD4 naive, three CD4 memory, two CD8 naive and one CD8 memory plate.

Terminally differentiated effector memory CD45RA+ cells were left out of the naive CD8 fraction, which was CD45RO-negative and positively selected for CCR7. The CDR3 has 14 residues. Per the germline V gene, CDR1 is LGHNA and CDR2 is YSLEER. Deletions cut 8 bases from V and 2 bases from J, with 13 bases between. Profiling relied on immunoSEQ multiplex PCR, and the TCRdb table lists in-frame clones only, not all of them. The sample lists 750,000 to 1,000,000 clones, 90% to 95% seen once, with about 25% in the top ten. Input material: naive CD8+ T cells sorted from blood. The chain links TRBV4-3 to TRBJ2-1; D possibly corresponds to TRBD2 (5 bases). This clonotype was obtained from a man aged 25 to 45 in good health. The CDR3 region is CASSSLVPYNEQFF. CDR3 DNA: TGCGCCAGCTCTTCACTAGTTCCCTACAATGAGCAGTTCTTC.